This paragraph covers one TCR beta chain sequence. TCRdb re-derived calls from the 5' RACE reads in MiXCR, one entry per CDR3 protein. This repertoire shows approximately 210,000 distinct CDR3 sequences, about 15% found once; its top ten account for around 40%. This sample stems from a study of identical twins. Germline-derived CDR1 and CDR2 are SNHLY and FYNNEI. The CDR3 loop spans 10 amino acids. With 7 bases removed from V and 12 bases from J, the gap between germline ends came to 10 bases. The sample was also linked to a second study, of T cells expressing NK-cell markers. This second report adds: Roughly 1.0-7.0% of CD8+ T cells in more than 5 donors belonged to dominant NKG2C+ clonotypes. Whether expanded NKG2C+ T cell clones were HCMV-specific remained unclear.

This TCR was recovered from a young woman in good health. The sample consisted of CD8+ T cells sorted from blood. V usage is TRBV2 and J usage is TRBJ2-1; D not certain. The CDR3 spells CASKGMRQFF. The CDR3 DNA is TGTGCCAGCAAAGGGATGCGGCAGTTCTTC.